This T cell receptor (beta chain) appears in the sequencing data of a study of T cells in Graves' hyperthyroidism and ophthalmopathy. Looking at the study overall: Specimen type is peripheral blood, collected at initial diagnosis prior to any treatment. Study-level results: Model-based prediction identified ophthalmopathy a median about 7 months prior to its onset. Peripheral blood also featured most of the thyroid clonotypes expanded above 0.001.

RNA transcripts gave rise to amplified TCR beta CDR3 regions. First-round RT-PCR of the TCR CDR3 relied on the HTBI primer set. From the multiplex PCR reads, TCRdb called clonotypes with MiXCR, one entry per CDR3 protein. Altogether about 600,000 distinct CDR3 sequences are present, roughly 15% being singletons, with the ten largest covering roughly 3.5%. This clonotype occurred many times. Its matching antigen is unknown. Every diagnosis used clinical symptoms, serum thyroxine and TRAb, thyroid ultrasound and orbital computed tomography. Per germline, CDR1 DFQATT and CDR2 SNEGSKA (reference sequence). This CDR3 comprises 15 residues. V shed 2 bases and J shed 4 bases, with 16 bases lying between them.

This TCR came from a woman in her thirties or forties with Graves' ophthalmopathy. V is TRBV20-1 and J is TRBJ2-3; tentatively, D is TRBD2 (6 bases). Sample: blood. The CDR3 sequence is CSARSRRGSPDTQYF. Here the CDR3 DNA reads TGCAGTGCTAGAAGCAGGAGGGGATCCCCAGATACGCAGTATTTT.